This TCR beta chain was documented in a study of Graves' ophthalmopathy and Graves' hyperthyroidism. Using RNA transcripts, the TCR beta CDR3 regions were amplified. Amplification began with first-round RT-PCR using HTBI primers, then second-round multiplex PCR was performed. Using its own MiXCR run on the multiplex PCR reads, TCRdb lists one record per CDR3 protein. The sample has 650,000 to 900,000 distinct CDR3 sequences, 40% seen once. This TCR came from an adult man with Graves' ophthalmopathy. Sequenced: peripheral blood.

CDR3 sequence (DNA): TGTGCCAGCAGCCTCCGGGACACTACGAAAGGGACTGAAGCTTTCTTT. This codes for CASSLRDTTKGTEAFF. The J gene is TRBJ1-1, the V gene TRBV9, with D perhaps matching TRBD1 (6 bases). This CDR3 is 16 amino acids long. Germline V gives CDR1 SGDLS, CDR2 YYNGEE. Trimming removed 4 bases at V and 5 bases at J, with 21 bases between.